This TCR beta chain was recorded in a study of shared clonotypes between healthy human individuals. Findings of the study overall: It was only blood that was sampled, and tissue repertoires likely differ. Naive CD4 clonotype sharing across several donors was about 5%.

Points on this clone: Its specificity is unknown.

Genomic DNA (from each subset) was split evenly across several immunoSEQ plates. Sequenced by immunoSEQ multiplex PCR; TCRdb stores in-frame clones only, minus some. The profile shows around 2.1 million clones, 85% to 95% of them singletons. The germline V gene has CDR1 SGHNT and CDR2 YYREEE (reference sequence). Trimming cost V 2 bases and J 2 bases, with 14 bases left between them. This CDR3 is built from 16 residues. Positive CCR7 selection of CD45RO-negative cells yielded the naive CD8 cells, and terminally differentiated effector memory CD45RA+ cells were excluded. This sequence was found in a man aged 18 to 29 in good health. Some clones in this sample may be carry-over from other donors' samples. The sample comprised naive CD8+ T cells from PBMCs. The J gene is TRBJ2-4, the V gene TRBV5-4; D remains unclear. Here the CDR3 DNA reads TGTGCCAGCAGCTTCGGGCCAGTAGGGTCCAAAAACATTCAGTACTTC. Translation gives CASSFGPVGSKNIQYF.